This T cell receptor (beta chain) was found in a study of vaccination and CD4 T cells after COVID-19. Study-level findings and limits: Clonotypes reactive to SARS-CoV-2 had a median that went up from approximately 21 to 38, but not significantly.

Concerning this clonotype itself: Antigen: not known.

With the Oncomine TCR Beta short-read assay, DNA from cultured CD4+ T cells was sequenced. Once CD4+ T cells had been cultured, genomic DNA was extracted from them. MiXCR, run by TCRdb on the PCR reads, gives a single entry per CDR3 protein. The sample shows 15,000 to 20,000 distinct CDR3 sequences, around 45% of them seen only once. Documented treatment: roughly 11-day PBMC culture with coronavirus spike peptide pools or control peptides (ViraFEST assay). Per the germline V gene, CDR1 is MDHEN and CDR2 is SYDVKM. V lost 5 bases and J lost 0; bases outside the gene matches: 4. The CDR3 contains 15 residues.

This sequence originates from a human donor who had recovered from COVID-19. The sequenced sample was CD4+ T cells from blood, cultured in vitro, obtained after SARS-CoV-2 vaccination. The chain uses TRBV28 and TRBJ1-3, with 7 bases identical to TRBD1. CDR3 DNA sequence: TGTGCCAGCAGTACGACAGGGTTCTCTGGAAACACCATATATTTT. Amino acid sequence: CASSTTGFSGNTIYF.